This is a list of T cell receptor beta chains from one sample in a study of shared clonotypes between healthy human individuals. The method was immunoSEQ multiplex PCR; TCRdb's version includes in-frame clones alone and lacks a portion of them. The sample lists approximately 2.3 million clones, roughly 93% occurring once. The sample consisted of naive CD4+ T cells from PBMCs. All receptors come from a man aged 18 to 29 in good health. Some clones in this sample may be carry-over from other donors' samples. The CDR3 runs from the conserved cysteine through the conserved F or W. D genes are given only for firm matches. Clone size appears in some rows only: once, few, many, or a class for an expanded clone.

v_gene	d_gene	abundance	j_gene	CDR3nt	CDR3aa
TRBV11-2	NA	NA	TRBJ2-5	TGTGCCAGCAGCCGGCCAGGGGCCCAAGAGACCCAGTACTTC	CASSRPGAQETQYF
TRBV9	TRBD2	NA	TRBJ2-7	TGTGCCAGCAGCCCCAGGACTAGCGGGAGTCTCTACGAGCAATACTTC	CASSPRTSGSLYEQYF
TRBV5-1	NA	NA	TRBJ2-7	TGCGCCAGCAGCTTGTGGTGGACAGAGGCCTACGAGCAGTACTTC	CASSLWWTEAYEQYF
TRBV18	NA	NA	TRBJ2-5	TGTGCCAGCTCACGATACCCGGGACCCAAGGAGACCCAGTACTTC	CASSRYPGPKETQYF
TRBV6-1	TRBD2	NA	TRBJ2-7	TGTGCCAGCAGTGTGACTAGCGGGATCTCCTACGAGCAGTACTTC	CASSVTSGISYEQYF
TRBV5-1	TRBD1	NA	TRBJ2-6	TGCGCCAGCAGCATCTCGGGACAGGGGGCGCGCGGGGCCAACGTCCTGACTTTC	CASSISGQGARGANVLTF
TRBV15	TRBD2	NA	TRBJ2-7	TGTGCCACCAGCAGAGATAACAGCGGGAGGGGCGAGCAGTACTTC	CATSRDNSGRGEQYF
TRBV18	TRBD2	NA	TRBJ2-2	TGTGCCAGCTCGCCTAGCGGGTACTTCACCGGGGAGCTGTTTTTT	CASSPSGYFTGELFF
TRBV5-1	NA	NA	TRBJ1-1	TGCGCCAGCAGCTTGGTAGGCGACACTGAAGCTTTCTTT	CASSLVGDTEAFF
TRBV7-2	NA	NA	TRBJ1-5	TGTGCCAGCAGCTTATTCGGGGGTTTGAGCAATCAGCCCCAGCATTTT	CASSLFGGLSNQPQHF
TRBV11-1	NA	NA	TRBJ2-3	TGTGCCAGCAGCTTAGCGGGACCCCCGGCAGATACGCAGTATTTT	CASSLAGPPADTQYF
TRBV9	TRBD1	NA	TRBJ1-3	TGTGCCAGCAGCGTAGGGGACAGCAGAAACACCATATATTTT	CASSVGDSRNTIYF
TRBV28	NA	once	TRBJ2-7	TGTGCCAGCAGTCGCCTCGCGCAGTACTACGAGCAGTACTTC	CASSRLAQYYEQYF
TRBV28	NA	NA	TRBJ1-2	TGTGCCAGCAGCCCAGGGTCGGCTAACTATGGCTACACCTTC	CASSPGSANYGYTF
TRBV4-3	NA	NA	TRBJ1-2	TGCGCCAGCAGCCAGTACGGTGTAGCTAACTATGGCTACACCTTC	CASSQYGVANYGYTF
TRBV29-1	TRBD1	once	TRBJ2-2	TGCAGCGCCGGGGACAGGGGAGTCGGGACCGGGGAGCTGTTTTTT	CSAGDRGVGTGELFF
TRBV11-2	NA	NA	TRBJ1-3	TGTGCCAGCAGCCCGGTTTCTGGAAACACCATATATTTT	CASSPVSGNTIYF
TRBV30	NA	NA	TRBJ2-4	TGTGCCTGCACCGATCTCGACGGACAGAAGCAGTACTTC	CACTDLDGQKQYF
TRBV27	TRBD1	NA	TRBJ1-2	TGTGCCAGCAGTTATATGACAGGGGGGGTTAACTATGGCTACACCTTC	CASSYMTGGVNYGYTF
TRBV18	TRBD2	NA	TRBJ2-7	TGTGCCAGCTCACCACCCAGCGGGAGATTCCACGAGCAGTACTTC	CASSPPSGRFHEQYF
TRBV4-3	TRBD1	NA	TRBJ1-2	TGCGCCAGCAGCCAGGGGCTGACAGGGCCTGCGGTCTATGGCTACACCTTC	CASSQGLTGPAVYGYTF
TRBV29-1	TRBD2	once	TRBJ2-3	TGCAGCGGGAAGAAAGGGGCGGGAGCAGATACGCAGTATTTT	CSGKKGAGADTQYF
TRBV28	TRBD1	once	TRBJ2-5	TGTGCCAGCAGTGCCGGGACAGTGCGGTCCCAGTACTTC	CASSAGTVRSQYF
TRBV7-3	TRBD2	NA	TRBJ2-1	TGTGCCAGCAGCTCGGGACTAGCGGTATACAATGAGCAGTTCTTC	CASSSGLAVYNEQFF
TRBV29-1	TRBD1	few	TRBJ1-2	TGCAGCGTTGAAACAGGGGGCTATGGCTACACCTTC	CSVETGGYGYTF
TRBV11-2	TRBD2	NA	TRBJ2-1	TGTGCCAGCAGCTTCTCCGGGACTGGCGGGAGTAGCTCCTACAATGAGCAGTTCTTC	CASSFSGTGGSSSYNEQFF
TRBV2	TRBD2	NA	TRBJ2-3	TGTGCCAGCAGTGACCCGGGGGGAGCCGGCTGGGATACGCAGTATTTT	CASSDPGGAGWDTQYF
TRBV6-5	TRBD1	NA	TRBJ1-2	TGTGCCAGCAGTCCCCGGGGACAGGGTTCGAGGGGCTACACCTTC	CASSPRGQGSRGYTF
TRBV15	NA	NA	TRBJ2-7	TGTGCCACCAGCAGGGGGGCGACCTACGAGCAGTACTTC	CATSRGATYEQYF
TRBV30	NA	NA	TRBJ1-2	TGTGCCTGGAGTGCCGTCGAATCCTATGGCTACACCTTC	CAWSAVESYGYTF
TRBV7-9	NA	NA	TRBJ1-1	TGTGCCAGCAGCTTACCCGACAGGAACACTGAAGCTTTCTTT	CASSLPDRNTEAFF
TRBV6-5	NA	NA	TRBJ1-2	TGTGCCAGCAGTCCCCCTAACACCTTC	CASSPPNTF
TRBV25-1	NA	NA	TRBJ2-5	TGTGCCAGCAGTGAAGGTGTGGGGTGGGGAGTCGAGGAGACCCAGTACTTC	CASSEGVGWGVEETQYF
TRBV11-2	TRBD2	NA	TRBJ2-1	TGTGCCAGCAGCTTAGTAGCGGGAGCTGAGCAGTTCTTC	CASSLVAGAEQFF
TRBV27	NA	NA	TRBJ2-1	TGTGCCAGCAGTCAAAGACAGGATGAGCAGTTCTTC	CASSQRQDEQFF
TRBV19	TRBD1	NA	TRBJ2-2	TGTGCCAGTAGTGTACAGGGGGCGCGCACCGGGGAGCTGTTTTTT	CASSVQGARTGELFF
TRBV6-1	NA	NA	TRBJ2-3	TGTGCCAGCAGTGAGCAGGGCGGGGGCACAGATACGCAGTATTTT	CASSEQGGGTDTQYF
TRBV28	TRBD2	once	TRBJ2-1	TGTGCCAGCAGTCCTAGCGGGGGGTCCTACAATGAGCAGTTCTTC	CASSPSGGSYNEQFF